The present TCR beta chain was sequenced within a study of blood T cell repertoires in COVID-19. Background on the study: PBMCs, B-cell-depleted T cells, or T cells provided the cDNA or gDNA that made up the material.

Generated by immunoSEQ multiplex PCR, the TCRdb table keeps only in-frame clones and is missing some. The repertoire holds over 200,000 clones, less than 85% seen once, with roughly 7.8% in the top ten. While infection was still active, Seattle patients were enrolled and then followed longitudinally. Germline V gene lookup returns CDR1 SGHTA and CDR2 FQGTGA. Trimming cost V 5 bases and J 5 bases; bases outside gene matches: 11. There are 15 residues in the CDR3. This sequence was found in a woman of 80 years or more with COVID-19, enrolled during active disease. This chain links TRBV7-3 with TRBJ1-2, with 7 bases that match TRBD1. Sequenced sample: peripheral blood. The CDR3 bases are TGTGCCAGCAGCCCCATGGGGGACAGCCCTTATGGCTACACCTTC. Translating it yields CASSPMGDSPYGYTF. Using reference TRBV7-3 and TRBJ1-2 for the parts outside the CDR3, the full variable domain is GAGVSQTPSNKVTEKGKYVELRCDPISGHTALYWYRQSLGQGPEFLIYFQGTGAADDSGLPNDRFFAVRPEGSVSTLKIQRTERGDSAVYLCASSPMGDSPYGYTFGSGTRLTVV.